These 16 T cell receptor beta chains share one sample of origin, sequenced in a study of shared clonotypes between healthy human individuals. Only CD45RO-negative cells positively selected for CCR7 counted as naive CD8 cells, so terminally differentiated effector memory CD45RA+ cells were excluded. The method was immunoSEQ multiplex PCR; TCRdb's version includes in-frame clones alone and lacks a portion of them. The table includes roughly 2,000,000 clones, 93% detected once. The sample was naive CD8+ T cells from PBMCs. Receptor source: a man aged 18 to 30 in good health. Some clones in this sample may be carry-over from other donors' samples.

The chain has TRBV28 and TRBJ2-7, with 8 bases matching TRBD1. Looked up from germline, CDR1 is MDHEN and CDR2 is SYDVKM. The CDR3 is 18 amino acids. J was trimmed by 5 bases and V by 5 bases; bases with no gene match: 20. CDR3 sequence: CASSIGTGDPDLGNEQYF. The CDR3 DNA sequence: TGTGCCAGCAGTATAGGGACAGGAGACCCCGATTTGGGAAACGAGCAGTACTTC.

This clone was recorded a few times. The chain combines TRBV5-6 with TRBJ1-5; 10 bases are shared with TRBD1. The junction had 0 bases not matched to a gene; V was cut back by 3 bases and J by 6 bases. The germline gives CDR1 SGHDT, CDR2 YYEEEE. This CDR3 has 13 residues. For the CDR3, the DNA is TGTGCCAGCAGCTGGGACAGGGGTCAGCCCCAGCATTTT. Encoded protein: CASSWDRGQPQHF.

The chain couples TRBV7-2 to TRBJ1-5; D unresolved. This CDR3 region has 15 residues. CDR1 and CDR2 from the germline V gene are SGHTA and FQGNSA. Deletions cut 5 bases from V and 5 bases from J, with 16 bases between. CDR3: CASSLLAGTDQPQHF. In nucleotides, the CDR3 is TGTGCCAGCAGCCTCCTCGCGGGAACTGATCAGCCCCAGCATTTT. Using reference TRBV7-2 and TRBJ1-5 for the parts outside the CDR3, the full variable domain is GAGVSQSPSNKVTEKGKDVELRCDPISGHTALYWYRQSLGQGLEFLIYFQGNSAPDKSGLPSDRFSAERTGGSVSTLTIQRTQQEDSAVYLCASSLLAGTDQPQHFGDGTRLSIL.

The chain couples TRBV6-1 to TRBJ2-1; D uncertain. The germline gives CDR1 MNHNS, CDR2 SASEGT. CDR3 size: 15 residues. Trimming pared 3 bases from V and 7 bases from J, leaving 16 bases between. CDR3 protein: CASSDSLGRLNEQFF. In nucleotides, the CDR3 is TGTGCCAGCAGTGATTCTCTCGGTCGGTTAAATGAGCAGTTCTTC.

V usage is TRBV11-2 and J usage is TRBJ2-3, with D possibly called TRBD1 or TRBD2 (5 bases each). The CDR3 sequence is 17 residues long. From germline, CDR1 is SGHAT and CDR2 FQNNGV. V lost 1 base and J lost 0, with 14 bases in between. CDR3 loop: CASSLGGSWLSTDTQYF. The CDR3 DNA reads TGTGCCAGCAGCTTAGGGGGGAGTTGGCTCAGCACAGATACGCAGTATTTT.

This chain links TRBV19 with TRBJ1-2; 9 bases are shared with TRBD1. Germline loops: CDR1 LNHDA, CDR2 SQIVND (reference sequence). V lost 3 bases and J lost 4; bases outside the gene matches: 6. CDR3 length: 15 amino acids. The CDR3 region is CASSIRDRAIYGYTF. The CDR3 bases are TGTGCCAGTAGTATCCGGGACAGGGCCATCTATGGCTACACCTTC.

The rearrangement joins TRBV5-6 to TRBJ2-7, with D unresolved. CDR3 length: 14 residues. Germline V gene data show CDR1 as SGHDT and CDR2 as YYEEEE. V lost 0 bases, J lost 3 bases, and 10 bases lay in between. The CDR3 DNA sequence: TGTGCCAGCAGCTTGGAAGCCCGTAGCTACGAGCAGTACTTC. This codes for CASSLEARSYEQYF.

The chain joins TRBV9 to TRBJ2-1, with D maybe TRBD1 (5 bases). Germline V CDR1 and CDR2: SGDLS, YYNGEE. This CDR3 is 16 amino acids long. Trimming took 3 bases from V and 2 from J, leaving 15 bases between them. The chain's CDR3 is CASSGWGPGAYNEQFF. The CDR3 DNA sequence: TGTGCCAGCAGCGGCTGGGGCCCCGGTGCCTACAATGAGCAGTTCTTC.

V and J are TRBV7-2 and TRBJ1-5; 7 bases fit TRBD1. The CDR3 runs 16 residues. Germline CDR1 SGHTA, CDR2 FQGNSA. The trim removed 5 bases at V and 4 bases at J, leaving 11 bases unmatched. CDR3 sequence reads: CASSVSTGDPNQPQHF. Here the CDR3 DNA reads TGTGCCAGCAGCGTCTCAACAGGGGACCCTAATCAGCCCCAGCATTTT.

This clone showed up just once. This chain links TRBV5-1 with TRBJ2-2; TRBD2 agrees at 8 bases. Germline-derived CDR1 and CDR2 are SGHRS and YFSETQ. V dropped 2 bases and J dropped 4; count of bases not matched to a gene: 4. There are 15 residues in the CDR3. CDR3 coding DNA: TGCGCCAGCAGCTTCGGGACTAGTCCCACCGGGGAGCTGTTTTTT. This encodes CASSFGTSPTGELFF.

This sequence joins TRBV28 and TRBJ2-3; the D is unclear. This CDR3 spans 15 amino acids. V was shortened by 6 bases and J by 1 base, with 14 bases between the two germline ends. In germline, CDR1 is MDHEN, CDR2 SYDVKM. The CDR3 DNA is TGTGCCAGCAGCCTAAGAAGGCGCGGCACAGATACGCAGTATTTT. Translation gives CASSLRRRGTDTQYF.

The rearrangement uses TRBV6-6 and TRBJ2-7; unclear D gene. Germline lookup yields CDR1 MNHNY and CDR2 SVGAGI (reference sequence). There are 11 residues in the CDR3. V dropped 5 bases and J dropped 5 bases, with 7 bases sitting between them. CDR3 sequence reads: CASSEPDEQYF. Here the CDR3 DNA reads TGTGCCAGCAGTGAGCCCGACGAGCAGTACTTC.

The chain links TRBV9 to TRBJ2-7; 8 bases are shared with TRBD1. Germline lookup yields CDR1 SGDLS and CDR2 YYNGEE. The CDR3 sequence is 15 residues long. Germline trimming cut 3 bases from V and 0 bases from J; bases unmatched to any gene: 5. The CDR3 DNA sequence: TGTGCCAGCAGCGCCGGACAGGGTGTCTCCTACGAGCAGTACTTC. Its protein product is CASSAGQGVSYEQYF.

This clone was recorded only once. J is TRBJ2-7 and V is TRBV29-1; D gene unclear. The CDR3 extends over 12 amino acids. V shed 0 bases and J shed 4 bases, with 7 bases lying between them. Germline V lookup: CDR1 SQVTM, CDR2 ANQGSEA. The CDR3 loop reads CSVEDHLYEQYF. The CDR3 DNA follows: TGCAGCGTTGAAGATCACCTTTACGAGCAGTACTTC.

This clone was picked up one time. CDR3 in amino acids: CASSSGVPDSSASYEQYF. DNA of the CDR3: TGTGCCAGCAGCTCAGGGGTCCCGGACTCTTCTGCGTCCTACGAGCAGTACTTC. The chain is built from TRBV5-6 and TRBJ2-7, with a weak D call TRBD1 (6 bases). The CDR3 is made up of 18 amino acids. Germline CDR1 and CDR2: SGHDT and YYEEEE. The germline V and J ends were trimmed by 3 bases and 1 base, with 23 bases remaining between them.

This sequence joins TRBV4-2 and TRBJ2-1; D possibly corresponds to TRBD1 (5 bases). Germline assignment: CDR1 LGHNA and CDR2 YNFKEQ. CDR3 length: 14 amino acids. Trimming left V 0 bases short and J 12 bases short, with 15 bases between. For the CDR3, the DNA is TGTGCCAGCAGCCAAGATTTAAGGGGTTATTGGCAGTTCTTC. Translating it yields CASSQDLRGYWQFF.